This is a list of T cell receptor beta chains from one sample in a study of blood T cell repertoires in COVID-19. Sequenced by immunoSEQ multiplex PCR; TCRdb stores in-frame clones only, minus some. The table has 64,000 or so clones, around 73% seen once; the top ten hold roughly an eighth. The sequenced material came from peripheral blood. The receptors were sampled from a man aged 80 or over with acute or convalescent COVID-19. The conserved cysteine and the conserved F or W are not part of the CDR3 here.

>TRBJ2-1|TRBV30
AWSPSGSLEF
>TRBJ1-3|TRBV11-2
ASSLDYGDSVSGNTIY
>TRBJ1-1|TRBV7-8
ASSLYVSDTEAF
>TRBJ1-2|TRBV6-5
ASSYLGGVGYT
>TRBJ1-1|TRBV18
ASSNTRGGTEAF
>TRBJ1-3|TRBV12-5
ASGWGQGGNTIY
>TRBJ1-2|TRBV12-5
ASGRAGGGQGYSNYGYT
>TRBJ1-1|TRBV19
ASSPRQGVMNTEAF
>TRBJ2-2|TRBV24-1
ATSVTSPSNTGELF
>TRBJ1-1|TRBV5-1
ASSLDIGANTEAF
>TRBJ1-5|TRBV6-5
ASSPSGGPQH
>TRBJ1-2|TRBV4-1
ASSQLSGFYGYT
>TRBJ2-7|TRBV10-3
AISESAGSLSYEQY
>TRBJ1-2|TRBV2
ASSKGAGGYT
>TRBJ1-2|TRBV10-1
ASREKGVRNYGYT
>TRBJ2-7|TRBV19
ASSRLEGDEQY
>TRBJ2-4|TRBV11-3
ASSFRGAKNIQY
>TRBJ2-1|TRBV7-9
ASSLDANPGDEQF
>TRBJ1-1|TRBV19
ASTQRERSKFRGGTEAF
>TRBJ1-1|TRBV30
AWLRTDYATEAF
>TRBJ2-1|TRBV5-1
ASRKRGGPSYNEQF
>TRBJ1-2|TRBV7-2
ASSLAGRGYGYT
>TRBJ2-7|TRBV19
ASSIGQAGTYEQY
>TRBJ2-3|TRBV5-1
ASKKNAQGPTSTDTQY
>TRBJ1-3|TRBV2
ASSEEIGNTIY
>TRBJ2-1|TRBV5-6
ASSPGNNEQF
>TRBJ1-5|TRBV19
ASRGRGGDSNQPQH
>TRBJ2-2|TRBV28
ASSLTTGELF
>TRBJ1-3|TRBV30
AWSPARGAWGNTIY
>TRBJ2-2|TRBV5-1
ASSAQGANGELF
>TRBJ1-1|TRBV27
ASKRGTEAF
>TRBJ2-5|TRBV12-3/TRBV12-4
ASSLAVQETQY
>TRBJ1-1|TRBV7-2
ASSLASGVYTEAF
>TRBJ1-1|TRBV7-9
ASSLTGEAF
>TRBJ1-2|TRBV7-2
ASSLRQADYGYT